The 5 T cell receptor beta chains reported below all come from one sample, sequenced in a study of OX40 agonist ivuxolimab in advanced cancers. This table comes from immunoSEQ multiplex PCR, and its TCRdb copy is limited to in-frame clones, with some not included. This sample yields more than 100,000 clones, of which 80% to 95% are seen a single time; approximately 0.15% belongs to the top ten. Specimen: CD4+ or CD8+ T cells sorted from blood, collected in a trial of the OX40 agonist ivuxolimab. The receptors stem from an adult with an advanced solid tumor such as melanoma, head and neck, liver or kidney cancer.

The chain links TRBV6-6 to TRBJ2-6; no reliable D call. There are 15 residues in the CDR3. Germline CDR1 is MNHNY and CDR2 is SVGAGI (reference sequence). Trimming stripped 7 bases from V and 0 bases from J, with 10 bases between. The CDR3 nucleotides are TGTGCCAGCACTCTCCCGAGCTCTGGGGCCAACGTCCTGACTTTC. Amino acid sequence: CASTLPSSGANVLTF.

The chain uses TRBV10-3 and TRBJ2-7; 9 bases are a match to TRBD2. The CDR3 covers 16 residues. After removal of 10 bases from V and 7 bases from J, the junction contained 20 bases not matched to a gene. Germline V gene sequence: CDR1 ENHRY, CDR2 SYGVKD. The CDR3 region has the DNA TGTGCCACCCGAGGGGTTGCGGGAGGGCCGGTGGGAGAGCAGTACTTC. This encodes CATRGVAGGPVGEQYF.

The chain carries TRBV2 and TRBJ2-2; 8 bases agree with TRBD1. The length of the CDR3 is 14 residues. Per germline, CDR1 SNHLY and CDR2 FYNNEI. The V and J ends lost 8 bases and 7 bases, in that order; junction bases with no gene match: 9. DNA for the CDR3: TGTGCCAGCGTCCGGGACAGGCTTGGCGGGGAGCTGTTTTTT. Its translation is CASVRDRLGGELFF.

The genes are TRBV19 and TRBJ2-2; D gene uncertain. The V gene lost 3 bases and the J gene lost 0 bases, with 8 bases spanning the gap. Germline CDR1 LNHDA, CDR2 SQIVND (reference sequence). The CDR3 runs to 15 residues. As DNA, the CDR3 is TGTGCCAGTAGTATTGGGCTCGCGAACACCGGGGAGCTGTTTTTT. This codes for CASSIGLANTGELFF.

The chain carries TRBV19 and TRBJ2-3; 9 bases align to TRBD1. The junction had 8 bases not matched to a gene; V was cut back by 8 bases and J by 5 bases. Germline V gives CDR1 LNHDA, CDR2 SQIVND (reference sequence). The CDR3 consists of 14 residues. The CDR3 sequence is CASRDRDWIDTQYF. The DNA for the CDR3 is TGTGCCAGTCGGGACAGGGATTGGATAGATACGCAGTATTTT.